Listed below are T cell receptor beta chains from one sample, sequenced in a study of T cell changes during pregnancy in multiple sclerosis. Method: immunoSEQ multiplex PCR; TCRdb's copy keeps in-frame clones and lacks some. The table lists about 93,000 clones, 85% to 95% of them singletons. Sequencing used peripheral blood, obtained after pregnancy. These receptors all stem from a female donor with multiple sclerosis, enrolled in a pregnancy study. Both conserved end residues are part of each CDR3. Each record gives: D gene, J gene, clone size, V gene, CDR3 DNA, CDR3 protein. D genes are given only for firm matches. Rows may omit the clone size; those that give it use once, few, many or a size class.

>-|TRBJ2-2|-|TRBV5-1
TGCGCCAGCAGCTTGGTCTCGGCGGGACCTACCGGGGAGCTGTTTTTT
CASSLVSAGPTGELFF
>-|TRBJ1-2|-|TRBV6-1
TGTGCCAGCAGTGCCCCGTACTCCCATGGCTACACCTTC
CASSAPYSHGYTF
>-|TRBJ1-3|-|TRBV18
TGTGCCAGCTCACCATCCGGGGGGATATCCTCTGGAAACACCATATATTTT
CASSPSGGISSGNTIYF
>-|TRBJ1-2|few|TRBV7-9
TGTGCCAGCAGCGGAAATCAGGGGAGCCGGACCTTCTATGGCTACACCTTC
CASSGNQGSRTFYGYTF
>-|TRBJ2-1|-|TRBV2
TGTGCCAGCAGTGATAGCCCTCCGCAGTTCTTC
CASSDSPPQFF
>TRBD2|TRBJ2-7|-|TRBV7-2
TGTGCCAGCAGGTTAGGAGGACTAGCGGGACTCGACGAGCAGTACTTC
CASRLGGLAGLDEQYF
>-|TRBJ1-2|-|TRBV5-1
TGCGCCAGCAGCTTGGGTTCGCCATACCAGAACTATGGCTACACCTTC
CASSLGSPYQNYGYTF
>TRBD2|TRBJ2-1|-|TRBV9
TGTGCCAGCAGCGTAGTTGGTCTAGCGGGACCTCTTAAGGATGAGCAGTTCTTC
CASSVVGLAGPLKDEQFF
>TRBD2|TRBJ2-1|-|TRBV25-1
TGTGCCAGCAGTGGGGGACTAGCGGGGACCTACAATGAGCAGTTCTTC
CASSGGLAGTYNEQFF
>-|TRBJ2-3|-|TRBV30
TGTGCCTGGAGTCGTATATTAGATACGCAGTATTTT
CAWSRILDTQYF
>-|TRBJ2-7|-|TRBV9
TGTGCCAGCAGCAGACGGACAGTGAGTCCCGAGCAGTACTTC
CASSRRTVSPEQYF
>TRBD1|TRBJ2-4|-|TRBV7-3
TGTGCCAGCAGACGCACCGGGACAGGCCTAAACATTCAGTACTTC
CASRRTGTGLNIQYF
>TRBD1|TRBJ1-1|-|TRBV7-8
TGTGCCAGCAGCTTAAGGGACAGGGGGCGCTTGGGGCCTAGCACTGAAGCTTTCTTT
CASSLRDRGRLGPSTEAFF
>TRBD1|TRBJ2-2|-|TRBV19
TGTGCCAGTAGAGGGGGACAGTGGAACACCGGGGAGCTGTTTTTT
CASRGGQWNTGELFF
>TRBD2|TRBJ2-5|-|TRBV4-1
TGCGCCAGCAGCCAGGGCCAGCGGGGGCAAGAGACCCAGTACTTC
CASSQGQRGQETQYF
>TRBD1|TRBJ1-1|-|TRBV18
TGTGCCAGCTCACCAAGGACAGGGGTGAACACTGAAGCTTTCTTT
CASSPRTGVNTEAFF
>TRBD2|TRBJ2-7|-|TRBV5-4
TGTGCCAGCAGCAGGTACCTAGCGGACCCTTTCTACGAGCAGTACTTC
CASSRYLADPFYEQYF
>-|TRBJ1-1|-|TRBV9
TGTGCCAGCAGCACCCCGAGAGGTGGATTGAACACTGAAGCTTTCTTT
CASSTPRGGLNTEAFF
>TRBD1|TRBJ1-1|-|TRBV7-9
TGTGCCAGCAGCCACGGGACAGGAGTGAACACTGAAGCTTTCTTT
CASSHGTGVNTEAFF
>TRBD2|TRBJ2-7|-|TRBV18
TGTGCCAGCTCACCCGGGACTAGCCCCAAGGAGCAGTACTTC
CASSPGTSPKEQYF
>TRBD2|TRBJ2-3|-|TRBV27
TGTGCCAGCACTTTAGCGGGGGGCACAGATACGCAGTATTTT
CASTLAGGTDTQYF
>-|TRBJ2-4|-|TRBV5-1
TGCGCCAGCAGCTGGAATTCAGGGCTCGACGGAAACATTCAGTACTTC
CASSWNSGLDGNIQYF
>-|TRBJ2-3|-|TRBV6-1
TGTGCCAGCAGTGTCATCACAGATACGCAGTATTTT
CASSVITDTQYF
>-|TRBJ2-2|-|TRBV29-1
TGCAGCGTTGAAGTAAGGGGAACCGGGGAGCTGTTTTTT
CSVEVRGTGELFF
>-|TRBJ2-6|few|TRBV7-2
TGTGCCAGCAGCTTAGTTCGGGGATTCTTGACTTTC
CASSLVRGFLTF
>TRBD2|TRBJ2-3|-|TRBV30
TGTGCCTGGACCGGGAGGGCAGATACGCAGTATTTT
CAWTGRADTQYF
>-|TRBJ2-5|-|TRBV2
TGTGCCAGCAGTCTTCGGATCGGCGAGGGGGCCCAGTACTTC
CASSLRIGEGAQYF
>TRBD1|TRBJ2-7|-|TRBV27
TGTGCCAGCACATGGACAGGGGGGGGCGAGCAGTACTTC
CASTWTGGGEQYF
>-|TRBJ1-2|-|TRBV27
TGTGCCAGCAGCGAAACAGGGCTTGGAGGTTCTAGCTATGGCTACACCTTC
CASSETGLGGSSYGYTF
>-|TRBJ2-1|-|TRBV5-1
TGCGCCAGCAGCTTGTTGCGGTCCTACAATGAGCAGTTCTTC
CASSLLRSYNEQFF
>TRBD2|TRBJ2-3|-|TRBV2
TGTGCCAGCAAGGCTAGCGGCGGGACTAGCACAGATACGCAGTATTTT
CASKASGGTSTDTQYF
>TRBD1|TRBJ1-6|-|TRBV5-6
TGTGCCAGCAGCTTCACTGCGGGACAGGGGGCCTCACCCCTCCACTTT
CASSFTAGQGASPLHF
>-|TRBJ1-5|-|TRBV7-9
TGTGCCAGCAGTCCCAGGGGTGGTGGCAATCAGCCCCAGCATTTT
CASSPRGGGNQPQHF
>-|TRBJ2-5|-|TRBV19
TGTGCCAGTAGTGCTATTCAAGAGACCCAGTACTTC
CASSAIQETQYF
>-|TRBJ2-7|once|TRBV5-1
TGCGCCAGCAGCTTGGTGGTAGCCGTCGAGCAGTACTTC
CASSLVVAVEQYF
>-|TRBJ1-1|-|TRBV9
TGTGCCAGCAGCGCCCTATGGGGAGGTACGGTAGACACTGAAGCTTTCTTT
CASSALWGGTVDTEAFF
>-|TRBJ1-4|-|TRBV14
TGTGCCAGCAGCCAAGCGATTGACAGATCTAATGAAAAACTGTTTTTT
CASSQAIDRSNEKLFF
>TRBD1|TRBJ1-2|few|TRBV11-2
TGTGCCAGCAGCCTCAGGGGGAACTATGGCTACACCTTC
CASSLRGNYGYTF
>-|TRBJ2-7|-|TRBV4-1
TGCGCCAGCAGCCAAGCTAACTCCTACGAGCAGTACTTC
CASSQANSYEQYF
>TRBD1|TRBJ2-7|-|TRBV28
TGTGCCAGCACCGCCGGGACAGCGTCTCGTGAGCAGTACTTC
CASTAGTASREQYF
>TRBD1|TRBJ1-3|once|TRBV6-5
TGTGCCAGCAGCCATATGGGACAGGGAAACACCATATATTTT
CASSHMGQGNTIYF
>TRBD1|TRBJ2-5|-|TRBV7-2
TGTGCCAGCAGCTTAGTAGGTGGGAACAGGGGGCTGGAGACCCAGTACTTC
CASSLVGGNRGLETQYF
>-|TRBJ2-1|-|TRBV25-1
TGTGCCAGCCACTCAGCCGCCGCTAGCCCCCCCTACAATGAGCAGTTCTTC
CASHSAAASPPYNEQFF
>TRBD1|TRBJ2-7|-|TRBV4-1
TGCGCCAGCAGCCCAGGGGGACAGCCTTTTTCCTACGAGCAGTACTTC
CASSPGGQPFSYEQYF
>-|TRBJ1-6|-|TRBV30
TGTGCCTGGGCCCCAGGTAAGGGGTTGAATTCACCCCTCCACTTT
CAWAPGKGLNSPLHF
>TRBD2|TRBJ2-2|-|TRBV9
TGTGCCAGCAGCGTAGGGACTAGCGGGAGGGCCGGGGAGCTGTTTTTT
CASSVGTSGRAGELFF
>TRBD1|TRBJ2-1|-|TRBV5-4
TGTGCCAGCAGCTCTCACCGAGACAGGGTGAATGAGCAGTTCTTC
CASSSHRDRVNEQFF
>TRBD1|TRBJ2-5|-|TRBV5-1
TGCGCCAGCAGACAGGGGGAGGATGAGACCCAGTACTTC
CASRQGEDETQYF
>TRBD1|TRBJ1-2|many|TRBV6-6
TGTGCCAGCAGCAAAGGACAGGGCCCCACCTCCTATGGCTACACCTTC
CASSKGQGPTSYGYTF
>-|TRBJ1-1|-|TRBV29-1
TGCAGCGTTGAAGGGGGGGTTCGGGTCGAAGCTTTCTTT
CSVEGGVRVEAFF